The subject of this entry is one T cell receptor beta chain. As yet, its antigen is unknown. The data were obtained in a study of CD8 T cells in Susac syndrome. Study-level findings and limits: The study's TCR sequencing and HLA analysis covered a relatively small number of individuals, and the study acknowledged this.

The multiple sclerosis control group comprised treatment-naive patients with stable or active relapsing-remitting disease. RNA totalling about 0.45 to 1 ug underwent reverse transcription with random hexamers. The CDR3 of TCR beta was amplified by immunoSEQ multiplex PCR across 54 Vbeta and 13 Jbeta. Each CDR3 protein gets one entry after TCRdb re-called the immunoSEQ multiplex PCR reads with MiXCR. The data hold 300,000 or so distinct CDR3 sequences, with roughly nine tenths observed a single time. Trimming removed 3 bases from V and 4 bases from J, with 16 bases in between. Germline CDR1 KGHSH, CDR2 LQKENI. CDR3 length: 15 amino acids.

What was sequenced was CD4+ T cells from PBMCs. The V gene is TRBV18, the J gene TRBJ2-7; D is perhaps TRBD1 (6 bases). The TCR sequence derives from a human donor with multiple sclerosis. CDR3 amino acids: CASSPGAGAFYEQYF. CDR3 DNA: TGTGCCAGCTCACCCGGGGCAGGGGCATTTTACGAGCAGTACTTC.